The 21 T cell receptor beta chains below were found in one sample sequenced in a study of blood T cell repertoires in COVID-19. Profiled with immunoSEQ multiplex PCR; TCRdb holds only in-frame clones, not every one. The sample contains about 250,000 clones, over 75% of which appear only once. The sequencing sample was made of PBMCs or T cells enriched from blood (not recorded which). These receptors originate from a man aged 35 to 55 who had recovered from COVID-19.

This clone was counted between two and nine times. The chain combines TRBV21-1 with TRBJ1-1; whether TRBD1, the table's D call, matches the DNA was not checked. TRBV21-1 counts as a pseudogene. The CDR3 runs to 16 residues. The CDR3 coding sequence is TGTGCCAGCAGCAAAACAGGGGGCGCCCCGAACACTGAAGCTTTCTTT. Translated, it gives CASSKTGGAPNTEAFF.

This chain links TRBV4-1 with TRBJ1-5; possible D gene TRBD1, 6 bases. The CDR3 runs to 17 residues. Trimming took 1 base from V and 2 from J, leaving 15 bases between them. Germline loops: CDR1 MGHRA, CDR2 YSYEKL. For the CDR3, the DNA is TGCGCCAGCAGCCAAGTTCCGGACAGTTTCGGCAATCAGCCCCAGCATTTT. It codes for CASSQVPDSFGNQPQHF.

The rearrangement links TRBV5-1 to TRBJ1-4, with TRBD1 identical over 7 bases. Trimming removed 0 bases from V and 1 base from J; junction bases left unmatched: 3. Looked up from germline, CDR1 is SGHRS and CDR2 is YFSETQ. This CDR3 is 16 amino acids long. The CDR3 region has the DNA TGCGCCAGCAGCTTGGGACAGGGAGTAACTAATGAAAAACTGTTTTTT. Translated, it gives CASSLGQGVTNEKLFF.

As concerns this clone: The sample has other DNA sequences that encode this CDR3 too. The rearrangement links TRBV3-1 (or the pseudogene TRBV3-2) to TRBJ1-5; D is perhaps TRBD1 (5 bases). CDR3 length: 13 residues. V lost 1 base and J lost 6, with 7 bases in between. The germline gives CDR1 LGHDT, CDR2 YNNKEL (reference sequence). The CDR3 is CASSQVRGQPQHF. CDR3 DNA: TGTGCCAGCAGCCAAGTTAGGGGTCAGCCCCAGCATTTT.

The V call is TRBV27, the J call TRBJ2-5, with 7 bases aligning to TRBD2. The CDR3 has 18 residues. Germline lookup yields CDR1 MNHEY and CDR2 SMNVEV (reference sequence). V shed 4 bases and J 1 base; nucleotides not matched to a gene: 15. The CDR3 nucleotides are TGTGCCAGCAGTTCAATCCGATTTACTAGCGTCGGCCAAGAGACCCAGTACTTC. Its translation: CASSSIRFTSVGQETQYF.

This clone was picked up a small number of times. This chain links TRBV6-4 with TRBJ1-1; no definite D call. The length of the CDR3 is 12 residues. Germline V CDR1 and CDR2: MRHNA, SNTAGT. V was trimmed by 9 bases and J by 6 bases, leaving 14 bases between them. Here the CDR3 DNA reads TGTGCCAGGACCACCCGAGGCGCTGAAGCTTTCTTT. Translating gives CARTTRGAEAFF.

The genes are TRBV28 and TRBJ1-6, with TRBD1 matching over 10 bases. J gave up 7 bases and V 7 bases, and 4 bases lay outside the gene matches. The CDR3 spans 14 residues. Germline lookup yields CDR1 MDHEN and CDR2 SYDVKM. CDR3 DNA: TGTGCCAGCAACCTGGGACAGGGGAATTCACCCCTCCACTTT. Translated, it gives CASNLGQGNSPLHF.

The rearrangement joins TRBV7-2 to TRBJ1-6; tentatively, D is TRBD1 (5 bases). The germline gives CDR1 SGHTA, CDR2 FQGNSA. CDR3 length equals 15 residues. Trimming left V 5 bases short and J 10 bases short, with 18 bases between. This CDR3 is CASSQLLGGGSPLHF. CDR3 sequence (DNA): TGTGCCAGCAGCCAACTGTTGGGGGGGGGATCACCCCTCCACTTT.

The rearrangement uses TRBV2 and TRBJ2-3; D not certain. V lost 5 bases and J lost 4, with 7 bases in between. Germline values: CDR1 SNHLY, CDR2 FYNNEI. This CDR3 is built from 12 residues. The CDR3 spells CASSPVPDTQYF. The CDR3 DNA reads TGTGCCAGCAGTCCAGTTCCAGATACGCAGTATTTT.

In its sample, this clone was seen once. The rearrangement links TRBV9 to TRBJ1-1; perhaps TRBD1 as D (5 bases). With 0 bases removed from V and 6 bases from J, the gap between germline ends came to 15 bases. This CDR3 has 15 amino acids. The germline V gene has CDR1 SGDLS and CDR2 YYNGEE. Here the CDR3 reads CASSVVAGRFAEAFF. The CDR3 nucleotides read TGTGCCAGCAGCGTAGTGGCAGGGCGGTTCGCTGAAGCTTTCTTT.

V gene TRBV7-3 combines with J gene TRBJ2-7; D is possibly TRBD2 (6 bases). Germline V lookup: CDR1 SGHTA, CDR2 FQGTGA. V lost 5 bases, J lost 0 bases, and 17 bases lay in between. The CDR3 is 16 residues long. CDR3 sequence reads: CASSHRRDVDSYEQYF. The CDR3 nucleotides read TGTGCCAGCAGCCATAGGCGGGACGTCGACTCCTACGAGCAGTACTTC.

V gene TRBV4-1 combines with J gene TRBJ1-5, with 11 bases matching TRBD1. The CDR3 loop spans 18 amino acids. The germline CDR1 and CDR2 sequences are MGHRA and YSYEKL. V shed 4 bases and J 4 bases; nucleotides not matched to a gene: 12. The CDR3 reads CASSLQPRDRGRNQPQHF. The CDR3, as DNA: TGCGCCAGCAGCCTACAGCCGCGGGACAGGGGGAGAAATCAGCCCCAGCATTTT.

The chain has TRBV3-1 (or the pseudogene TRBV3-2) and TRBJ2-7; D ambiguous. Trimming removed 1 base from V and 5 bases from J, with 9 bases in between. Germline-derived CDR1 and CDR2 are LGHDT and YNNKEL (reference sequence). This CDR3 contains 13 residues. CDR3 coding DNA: TGTGCCAGCAGCCAAGGAAGTGAGAACGAGCAGTACTTC. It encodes CASSQGSENEQYF.

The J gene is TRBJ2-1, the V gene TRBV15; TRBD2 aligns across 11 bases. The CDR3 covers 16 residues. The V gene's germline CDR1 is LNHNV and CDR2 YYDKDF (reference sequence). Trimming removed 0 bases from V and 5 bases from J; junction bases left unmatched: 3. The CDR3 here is CATSRDRLAGNNEQFF. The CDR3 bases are TGTGCCACCAGCAGAGATCGACTAGCGGGGAACAATGAGCAGTTCTTC.

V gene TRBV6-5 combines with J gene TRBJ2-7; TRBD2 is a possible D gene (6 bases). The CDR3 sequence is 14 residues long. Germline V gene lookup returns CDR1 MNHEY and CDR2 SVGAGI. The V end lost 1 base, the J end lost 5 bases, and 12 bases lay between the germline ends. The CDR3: CASSYLGGRDEQYF. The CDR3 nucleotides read TGTGCCAGCAGTTACTTGGGGGGAAGGGACGAGCAGTACTTC.

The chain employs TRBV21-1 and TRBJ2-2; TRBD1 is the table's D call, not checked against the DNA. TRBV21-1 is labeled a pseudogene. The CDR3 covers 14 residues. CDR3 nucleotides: TGTGCCAGCAGCAAAGGCAGGGGTACCGGGGAGCTGTTTTTT. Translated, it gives CASSKGRGTGELFF.

The CDR3 sequence: CASRSQRFQETQYF. For the CDR3, the DNA is TGTGCCAGCAGGAGTCAGCGCTTCCAAGAGACCCAGTACTTC. J is TRBJ2-5 and V is TRBV28; D gene uncertain. The CDR3 is 14 amino acids. V was shortened by 6 bases and J by 1 base, with 12 bases between the two germline ends. Germline CDR1 and CDR2: MDHEN and SYDVKM.

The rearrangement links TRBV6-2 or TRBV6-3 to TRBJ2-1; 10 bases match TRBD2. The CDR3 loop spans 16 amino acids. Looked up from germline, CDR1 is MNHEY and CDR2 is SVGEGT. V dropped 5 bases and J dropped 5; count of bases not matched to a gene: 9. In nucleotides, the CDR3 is TGTGCCAGCAGTACGCAGGAGCGGGGGGGGGACAATGAGCAGTTCTTC. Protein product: CASSTQERGGDNEQFF.

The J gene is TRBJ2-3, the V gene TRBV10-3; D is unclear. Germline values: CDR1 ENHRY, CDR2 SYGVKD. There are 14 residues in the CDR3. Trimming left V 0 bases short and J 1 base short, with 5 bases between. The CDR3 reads CAISESSGTDTQYF. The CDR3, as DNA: TGTGCCATCAGTGAGTCCTCAGGCACAGATACGCAGTATTTT.

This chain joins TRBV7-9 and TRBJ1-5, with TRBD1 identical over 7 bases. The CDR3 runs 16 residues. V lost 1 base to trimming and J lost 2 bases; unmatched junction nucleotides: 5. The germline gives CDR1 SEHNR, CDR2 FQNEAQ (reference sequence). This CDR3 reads CASSLGQGRRNQPQHF. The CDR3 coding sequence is TGTGCCAGCAGCTTAGGACAGGGCAGGCGCAATCAGCCCCAGCATTTT.

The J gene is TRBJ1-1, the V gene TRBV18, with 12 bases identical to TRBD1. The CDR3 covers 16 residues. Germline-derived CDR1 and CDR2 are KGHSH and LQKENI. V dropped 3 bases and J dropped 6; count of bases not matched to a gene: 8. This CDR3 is CASSPGTGGASAEAFF. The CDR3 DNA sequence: TGTGCCAGCTCACCGGGGACAGGGGGCGCGTCCGCTGAAGCTTTCTTT.